A selection of T cell receptor beta chains follows, all from one sample in a study of shared clonotypes between healthy human individuals. Data came from immunoSEQ multiplex PCR; TCRdb stores just in-frame clones and leaves some out. The sample includes roughly 2.2 million clones, less than 95% of them seen just once. Sequenced: naive CD4+ T cells from PBMCs. Receptors originate from a man in his late teens or twenties in good health. Some clones in this sample may be carry-over from other donors' samples. Both conserved end residues are part of each CDR3. D genes are given only for firm matches. Expanded clones get a size class; other rows say once, few or many, or leave the size out.

len: 15
j_gene: TRBJ1-3
abundance: .
v_gene: TRBV18
d_gene: .
CDR3aa: CASSPPTDSGNTIYF
CDR3nt: TGTGCCAGCTCACCACCCACAGACTCTGGAAACACCATATATTTT

len: 15
j_gene: TRBJ2-1
abundance: .
v_gene: TRBV11-2
d_gene: TRBD2
CDR3aa: CASSLGLALYNEQFF
CDR3nt: TGTGCCAGCAGCTTAGGACTAGCGCTCTACAATGAGCAGTTCTTC

len: 14
j_gene: TRBJ2-7
abundance: once
v_gene: TRBV27
d_gene: .
CDR3aa: CASSLGRFSYEQYF
CDR3nt: TGTGCCAGCAGTTTAGGACGTTTCTCCTACGAGCAGTACTTC

len: 15
j_gene: TRBJ2-1
abundance: .
v_gene: TRBV5-1
d_gene: TRBD2
CDR3aa: CASSFIAGKLDEQFF
CDR3nt: TGCGCCAGCAGCTTTATAGCGGGCAAGCTGGATGAGCAGTTCTTC

len: 15
j_gene: TRBJ2-1
abundance: .
v_gene: TRBV7-3
d_gene: .
CDR3aa: CASSPGAGAYNEQFF
CDR3nt: TGTGCCAGCAGCCCAGGGGCGGGAGCATACAATGAGCAGTTCTTC

len: 16
j_gene: TRBJ2-7
abundance: .
v_gene: TRBV5-4
d_gene: .
CDR3aa: CASSAPPPGPRSEQYF
CDR3nt: TGTGCCAGCAGCGCGCCGCCTCCGGGTCCTCGATCCGAGCAGTACTTC

len: 13
j_gene: TRBJ2-1
abundance: .
v_gene: TRBV18
d_gene: .
CDR3aa: CASSPYADGEQFF
CDR3nt: TGTGCCAGCTCACCATACGCGGACGGGGAGCAGTTCTTC

len: 14
j_gene: TRBJ2-1
abundance: .
v_gene: TRBV4-1
d_gene: TRBD2
CDR3aa: CASSQLAGEAEQFF
CDR3nt: TGCGCCAGCAGCCAGCTAGCGGGAGAGGCTGAGCAGTTCTTC

len: 15
j_gene: TRBJ2-3
abundance: .
v_gene: TRBV6-5
d_gene: .
CDR3aa: CASSLNYPSTDTQYF
CDR3nt: TGTGCCAGCAGTTTGAACTACCCAAGCACAGATACGCAGTATTTT

len: 10
j_gene: TRBJ1-1
abundance: .
v_gene: TRBV14
d_gene: .
CDR3aa: CASSRTEAFF
CDR3nt: TGTGCCAGCAGCCGGACTGAAGCTTTCTTT

len: 15
j_gene: TRBJ2-4
abundance: .
v_gene: TRBV29-1
d_gene: .
CDR3aa: CSAPFGGSGKNIQYF
CDR3nt: TGCAGCGCCCCGTTCGGGGGCTCTGGCAAAAACATTCAGTACTTC

len: 14
j_gene: TRBJ2-7
abundance: .
v_gene: TRBV7-2
d_gene: TRBD1
CDR3aa: CASSLGQNSYEQYF
CDR3nt: TGTGCCAGCAGCCTGGGACAGAACTCCTACGAGCAGTACTTC

len: 13
j_gene: TRBJ1-2
abundance: .
v_gene: TRBV5-1
d_gene: TRBD1
CDR3aa: CASRVGTEYGYTF
CDR3nt: TGCGCCAGCAGAGTCGGGACAGAGTATGGCTACACCTTC

len: 15
j_gene: TRBJ2-1
abundance: .
v_gene: TRBV11-2
d_gene: .
CDR3aa: CASNLLGLGYNEQFF
CDR3nt: TGTGCCAGCAACCTTCTGGGATTAGGGTACAATGAGCAGTTCTTC

len: 13
j_gene: TRBJ2-1
abundance: .
v_gene: TRBV2
d_gene: .
CDR3aa: CASSDARTNEQFF
CDR3nt: TGTGCCAGCAGTGACGCGCGTACTAATGAGCAGTTCTTC

len: 15
j_gene: TRBJ1-2
abundance: .
v_gene: TRBV6-1
d_gene: .
CDR3aa: CASTEEMWQFYGYTF
CDR3nt: TGTGCCAGCACGGAAGAAATGTGGCAGTTCTATGGCTACACCTTC

len: 16
j_gene: TRBJ2-1
abundance: .
v_gene: TRBV25-1
d_gene: TRBD2
CDR3aa: CASSDRGLASGGEQFF
CDR3nt: TGTGCCAGCAGTGATCGTGGGCTAGCGAGCGGGGGTGAGCAGTTCTTC

len: 15
j_gene: TRBJ2-2
abundance: .
v_gene: TRBV5-1
d_gene: TRBD1
CDR3aa: CASSLEGQGFGELFF
CDR3nt: TGCGCCAGCAGCTTGGAGGGACAGGGGTTCGGGGAGCTGTTTTTT

len: 18
j_gene: TRBJ1-6
abundance: .
v_gene: TRBV7-6
d_gene: TRBD1
CDR3aa: CASSPSPPGQYYNSPLHF
CDR3nt: TGTGCCAGCAGCCCCAGCCCTCCGGGACAGTACTATAATTCACCCCTCCACTTT

len: 16
j_gene: TRBJ2-2
abundance: .
v_gene: TRBV6-5
d_gene: TRBD2
CDR3aa: CASSYLSGSATGELFF
CDR3nt: TGTGCCAGCAGTTACTTAAGCGGGAGCGCCACCGGGGAGCTGTTTTTT

len: 14
j_gene: TRBJ2-7
abundance: .
v_gene: TRBV10-3
d_gene: .
CDR3aa: CATLDTTSSYEQYF
CDR3nt: TGTGCCACGCTCGATACAACGAGCTCCTACGAGCAGTACTTC

len: 13
j_gene: TRBJ1-2
abundance: .
v_gene: TRBV14
d_gene: .
CDR3aa: CASSQAVLRGYTF
CDR3nt: TGTGCCAGCAGCCAAGCGGTTTTACGAGGCTACACCTTC

len: 12
j_gene: TRBJ2-7
abundance: .
v_gene: TRBV30
d_gene: .
CDR3aa: CAWRSLLHEQYF
CDR3nt: TGTGCCTGGAGATCCCTGCTCCACGAGCAGTACTTC

len: 12
j_gene: TRBJ1-2
abundance: .
v_gene: TRBV27
d_gene: .
CDR3aa: CASRGGAFGYTF
CDR3nt: TGTGCCAGCAGGGGGGGGGCGTTTGGCTACACCTTC

len: 12
j_gene: TRBJ1-5
abundance: .
v_gene: TRBV6-6
d_gene: .
CDR3aa: CASRKGEEPQHF
CDR3nt: TGTGCCAGCAGAAAGGGTGAGGAGCCCCAGCATTTT

len: 14
j_gene: TRBJ1-2
abundance: .
v_gene: TRBV18
d_gene: .
CDR3aa: CASSPSGDVRGYTF
CDR3nt: TGTGCCAGCTCACCCTCCGGAGATGTGAGAGGCTACACCTTC

len: 14
j_gene: TRBJ1-2
abundance: .
v_gene: TRBV2
d_gene: TRBD1
CDR3aa: CASSGTGSHYGYTF
CDR3nt: TGTGCCAGCAGCGGGACAGGGTCTCACTATGGCTACACCTTC

len: 15
j_gene: TRBJ1-5
abundance: .
v_gene: TRBV6-1
d_gene: .
CDR3aa: CASSDGQGKGQPQHF
CDR3nt: TGTGCCAGCAGTGATGGTCAGGGGAAGGGGCAGCCCCAGCATTTT

len: 15
j_gene: TRBJ2-1
abundance: .
v_gene: TRBV6-1
d_gene: TRBD2
CDR3aa: CASSAVRGYYNEQFF
CDR3nt: TGTGCCAGCAGTGCTGTGCGGGGGTACTACAATGAGCAGTTCTTC

len: 11
j_gene: TRBJ1-1
abundance: .
v_gene: TRBV7-9
d_gene: .
CDR3aa: CASSLMIEAFF
CDR3nt: TGTGCCAGCAGCTTAATGATAGAAGCTTTCTTT

len: 14
j_gene: TRBJ1-2
abundance: .
v_gene: TRBV28
d_gene: TRBD1
CDR3aa: CASSPLTGGDGYTF
CDR3nt: TGTGCCAGCAGCCCCCTAACAGGGGGGGATGGCTACACCTTC

len: 14
j_gene: TRBJ1-4
abundance: once
v_gene: TRBV7-9
d_gene: TRBD1
CDR3aa: CASSSGQGNEKLFF
CDR3nt: TGTGCCAGCAGCTCGGGACAGGGCAATGAAAAACTGTTTTTT

len: 15
j_gene: TRBJ1-2
abundance: .
v_gene: TRBV6-1
d_gene: TRBD1
CDR3aa: CASSAGGTANYGYTF
CDR3nt: TGTGCCAGCAGTGCAGGGGGGACAGCTAACTATGGCTACACCTTC

len: 14
j_gene: TRBJ2-4
abundance: once
v_gene: TRBV6-1
d_gene: .
CDR3aa: CASRLTGIENIQYF
CDR3nt: TGTGCCAGCAGACTAACCGGGATTGAAAACATTCAGTACTTC

len: 12
j_gene: TRBJ2-2
abundance: .
v_gene: TRBV5-1
d_gene: .
CDR3aa: CASSPRGGELFF
CDR3nt: TGCGCCAGCAGCCCCCGCGGCGGGGAGCTGTTTTTT

len: 11
j_gene: TRBJ2-2
abundance: .
v_gene: TRBV12-5
d_gene: .
CDR3aa: CASGRPGELFF
CDR3nt: TGTGCTAGTGGGAGGCCAGGGGAGCTGTTTTTT

len: 13
j_gene: TRBJ2-7
abundance: .
v_gene: TRBV25-1
d_gene: TRBD1
CDR3aa: CASGLQGGYEQYF
CDR3nt: TGTGCCAGCGGATTACAGGGGGGCTACGAGCAGTACTTC

len: 15
j_gene: TRBJ1-4
abundance: .
v_gene: TRBV7-2
d_gene: .
CDR3aa: CASSSREGGGEKLFF
CDR3nt: TGTGCCAGCAGCTCTAGGGAGGGAGGAGGGGAAAAACTGTTTTTT

len: 11
j_gene: TRBJ2-1
abundance: .
v_gene: TRBV29-1
d_gene: .
CDR3aa: CSVVAYNEQFF
CDR3nt: TGCAGCGTTGTGGCCTACAATGAGCAGTTCTTC

len: 16
j_gene: TRBJ2-5
abundance: .
v_gene: TRBV7-9
d_gene: TRBD2
CDR3aa: CASSPGSGGGQETQYF
CDR3nt: TGTGCCAGCAGCCCCGGATCGGGAGGGGGGCAAGAGACCCAGTACTTC

len: 15
j_gene: TRBJ1-1
abundance: .
v_gene: TRBV5-1
d_gene: TRBD1
CDR3aa: CASSKGQARGTEAFF
CDR3nt: TGCGCCAGCAGCAAGGGACAGGCGCGGGGAACTGAAGCTTTCTTT

len: 14
j_gene: TRBJ1-5
abundance: .
v_gene: TRBV19
d_gene: .
CDR3aa: CASSPDQRRKSWHF
CDR3nt: TGTGCCAGTAGTCCCGACCAAAGGCGGAAAAGTTGGCATTTT

len: 15
j_gene: TRBJ2-1
abundance: .
v_gene: TRBV28
d_gene: TRBD2
CDR3aa: CASSQGLAGRNEQFF
CDR3nt: TGTGCCAGCAGTCAGGGACTAGCGGGAAGAAATGAGCAGTTCTTC

len: 15
j_gene: TRBJ1-1
abundance: .
v_gene: TRBV19
d_gene: TRBD1
CDR3aa: CASSIVIGQGARAFF
CDR3nt: TGTGCCAGTAGTATAGTGATCGGACAGGGGGCTCGAGCTTTCTTT

len: 15
j_gene: TRBJ1-2
abundance: .
v_gene: TRBV12-5
d_gene: .
CDR3aa: CASALQGPASIDYTF
CDR3nt: TGTGCTAGTGCCCTCCAAGGCCCCGCATCTATAGACTACACCTTC

len: 14
j_gene: TRBJ2-3
abundance: .
v_gene: TRBV29-1
d_gene: TRBD1
CDR3aa: CSVGRGPGQDTQYF
CDR3nt: TGCAGCGTTGGAAGGGGGCCGGGGCAAGATACGCAGTATTTT

len: 14
j_gene: TRBJ1-1
abundance: .
v_gene: TRBV7-9
d_gene: .
CDR3aa: CASSSDRLNTEAFF
CDR3nt: TGTGCCAGCAGCTCCGACAGACTGAACACTGAAGCTTTCTTT

len: 15
j_gene: TRBJ1-1
abundance: .
v_gene: TRBV5-1
d_gene: TRBD1
CDR3aa: CASSPVGDRYTEAFF
CDR3nt: TGCGCCAGCAGTCCGGTAGGGGACAGGTACACTGAAGCTTTCTTT